This TCR beta chain was captured by sequencing in a study of cytomegalovirus exposure and HLA in healthy donors. Study information: Per a later analysis, the roughly 640 first-cohort and about 120 validation repertoires shared one platform.

Remarks on this clone: Its antigen is not identified.

Libraries were prepared by immunoSEQ multiplex PCR; TCRdb keeps only in-frame clonotypes and omits some of them. The sample carries over 65,000 clones, approximately 94% recorded once. The germline gives CDR1 GTSNPN, CDR2 SVGIG (reference sequence). The CDR3 has 14 residues. The junction had 4 bases not matched to a gene; V was cut back by 5 bases and J by 4 bases. Study-level results: Altogether, 160 or so TCR beta chains were recorded as cytomegalovirus-associated.

The sequencing input was PBMCs. The clonotype comes from a woman younger than 35 in good health and CMV-seropositive. V usage is TRBV30 and J usage is TRBJ2-6; 8 bases are shared with TRBD1. This CDR3 reads CAWQGAGGANVLTF. Written as DNA, the CDR3 is TGTGCCTGGCAGGGGGCGGGAGGGGCCAACGTCCTGACTTTC.